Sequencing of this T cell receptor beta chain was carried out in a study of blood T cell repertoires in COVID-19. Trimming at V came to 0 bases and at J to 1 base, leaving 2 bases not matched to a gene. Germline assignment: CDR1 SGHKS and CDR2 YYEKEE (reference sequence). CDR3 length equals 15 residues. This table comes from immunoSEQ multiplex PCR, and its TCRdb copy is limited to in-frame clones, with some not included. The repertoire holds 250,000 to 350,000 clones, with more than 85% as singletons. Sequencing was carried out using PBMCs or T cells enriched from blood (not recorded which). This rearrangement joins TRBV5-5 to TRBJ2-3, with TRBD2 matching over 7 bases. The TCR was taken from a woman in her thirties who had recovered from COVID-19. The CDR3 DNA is TGTGCCAGCAGCTTGGCGGGAGGACGCACAGATACGCAGTATTTT. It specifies CASSLAGGRTDTQYF.